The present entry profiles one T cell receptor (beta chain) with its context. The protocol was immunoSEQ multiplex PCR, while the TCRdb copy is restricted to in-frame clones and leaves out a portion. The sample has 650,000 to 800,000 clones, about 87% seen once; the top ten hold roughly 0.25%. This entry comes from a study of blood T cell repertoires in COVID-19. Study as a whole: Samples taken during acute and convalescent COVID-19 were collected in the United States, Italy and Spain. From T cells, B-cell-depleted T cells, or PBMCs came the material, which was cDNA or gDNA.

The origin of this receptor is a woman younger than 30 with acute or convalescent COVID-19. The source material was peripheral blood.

The CDR3 DNA is TGTGCCAGCCGCATGGCGGATAATTCACCCCTCCACTTT. It is translated as CASRMADNSPLHF. V gene TRBV6-6 combines with J gene TRBJ1-6; D remains unclear. Trimming cost V 8 bases and J 5 bases, with 10 bases left between them. The CDR3 runs to 13 residues. CDR1 is MNHNY and CDR2 is SVGAGI in the germline V gene (reference sequence).